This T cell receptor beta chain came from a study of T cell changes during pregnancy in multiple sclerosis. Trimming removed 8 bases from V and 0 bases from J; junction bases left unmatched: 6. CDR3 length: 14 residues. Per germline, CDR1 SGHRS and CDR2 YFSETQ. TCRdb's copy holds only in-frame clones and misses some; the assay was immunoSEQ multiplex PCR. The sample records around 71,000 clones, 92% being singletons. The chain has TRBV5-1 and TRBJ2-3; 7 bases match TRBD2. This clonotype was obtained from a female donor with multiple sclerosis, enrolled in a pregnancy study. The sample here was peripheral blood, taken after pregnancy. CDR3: CASTSSGSTDTQYF. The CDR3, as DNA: TGCGCCAGTACCTCTAGCGGAAGCACAGATACGCAGTATTTT. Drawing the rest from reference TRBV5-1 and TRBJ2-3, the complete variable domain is KAGVTQTPRYLIKTRGQQVTLSCSPISGHRSVSWYQQTPGQGLQFLFEYFSETQRNKGNFPGRFSGRQFSNSRSEMNVSTLELGDSALYLCASTSSGSTDTQYFGPGTRLTVL.